This entry describes one T cell receptor beta chain. This entry is derived from a study of blood T cell repertoires in COVID-19. This CDR3 region has 15 residues. The ends lost 0 bases at V and 2 bases at J; junction bases unmatched: 3. Germline CDR1 and CDR2: SGHNT and YYREEE (reference sequence). Produced via immunoSEQ multiplex PCR; TCRdb's table is partial and in-frame only. The table records tens of thousands of clones, about 80% of them present only once. This clonotype was obtained from a man older than 75 with acute or convalescent COVID-19. V usage is TRBV5-4 and J usage is TRBJ2-3, with TRBD2 matching 7 bases. The sample comprised peripheral blood. This chain's CDR3 is CASSLGLALTDTQYF. DNA of the CDR3: TGTGCCAGCAGCTTGGGACTAGCCCTCACAGATACGCAGTATTTT.